This T cell receptor beta chain was sequenced for a study of blood T cell repertoires in COVID-19. Background on the study: Donors in the United States, Italy and Spain gave samples during acute or convalescent COVID-19. PBMCs, B-cell-depleted T cells, or T cells were the source of the cDNA or gDNA that made up the material.

The germline V and J ends were trimmed by 5 bases and 2 bases, with 24 bases remaining between them. CDR3 size: 18 residues. Germline loops: CDR1 SEHNR, CDR2 FQNEAQ (reference sequence). As handled by the study authors: Cell counts per sample came from amplifying reference gene primers. The data were produced by immunoSEQ multiplex PCR, yet TCRdb's version contains in-frame clones alone and is incomplete. V and J calls and clone size are those listed in that table; D and trimming were worked out from the DNA. Found here are 200,000 to 250,000 clones, around four fifths of them singletons; the top ten hold under 2%.

This sequence originates from a woman aged 80 or over with acute or convalescent COVID-19. Sequencing used peripheral blood. The J gene is TRBJ2-5, the V gene TRBV7-9, with D maybe TRBD1 (5 bases). The CDR3 spells CASSTLGFGPDRQETQYF. In DNA, the CDR3 is TGTGCCAGCAGCACCTTAGGTTTTGGTCCCGACAGACAAGAGACCCAGTACTTC. Full variable domain (remainder filled in from reference TRBV7-9 and TRBJ2-5): DTGVSQNPRHKITKRGQNVTFRCDPISEHNRLYWYRQTLGQGPEFLTYFQNEAQLEKSRLLSDRFSAERPKGSFSTLEIQRTEQGDSAMYLCASSTLGFGPDRQETQYFGPGTRLLVL.